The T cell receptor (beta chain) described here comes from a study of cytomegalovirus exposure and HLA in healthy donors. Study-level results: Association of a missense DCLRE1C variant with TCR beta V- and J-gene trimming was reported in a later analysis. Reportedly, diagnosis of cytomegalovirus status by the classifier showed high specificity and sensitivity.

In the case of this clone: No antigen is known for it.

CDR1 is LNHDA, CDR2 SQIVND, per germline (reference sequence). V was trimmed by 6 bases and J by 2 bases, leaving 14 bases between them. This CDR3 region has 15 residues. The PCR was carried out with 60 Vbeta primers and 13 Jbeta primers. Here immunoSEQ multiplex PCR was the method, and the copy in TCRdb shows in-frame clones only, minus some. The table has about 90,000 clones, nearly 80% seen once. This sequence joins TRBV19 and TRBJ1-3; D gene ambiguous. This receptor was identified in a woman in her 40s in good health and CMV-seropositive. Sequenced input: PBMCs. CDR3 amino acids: CASRLRTAPGNTIYF. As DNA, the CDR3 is TGTGCCAGTAGGCTCAGGACTGCACCTGGAAACACCATATATTTT.